The clone carrying this TCR beta chain was detected ten times or more. Its target is not known. The sample originates from a study of T cells in Graves' hyperthyroidism and ophthalmopathy. Germline CDR1 reads MNHEY; CDR2 reads SVGAGI. The CDR3 is made up of 16 amino acids. The V gene lost 0 bases and the J gene lost 2 bases, with 13 bases spanning the gap. Study-wide points: Peripheral blood also featured most of the thyroid clonotypes expanded above 0.001.

TCR beta CDR3 sequences were amplified from RNA transcripts. RT-PCR in the first round (using the HTBI primer set) targeted the TCR CDR3. Via MiXCR, TCRdb re-called the multiplex PCR reads, giving one row per CDR3 protein. The repertoire holds about 300,000 distinct CDR3 sequences, about 13% seen once, with 7.9% in the top ten. Uncontrolled infection, other autoimmune disease, pregnancy and lactation each barred patients from inclusion. Orbital computed tomography, thyroid ultrasound, serum thyroxine and TRAb, and clinical symptoms together informed the diagnoses. The authors obtained PBMCs from 7.5 to 10 ml of fresh peripheral blood.

What was sequenced was blood. The receptor's source is a woman aged 40-49 years with Graves' hyperthyroidism. The chain carries TRBV6-5 and TRBJ1-1; weak D call: TRBD1 (5 bases). The CDR3 DNA reads as TGTGCCAGCAGTTACTCGTGGGCGCAGGGTAACACTGAAGCTTTCTTT. It encodes CASSYSWAQGNTEAFF.